These 26 T cell receptor beta chains share one sample of origin, sequenced in a study of blood T cell repertoires in COVID-19. Profiling relied on immunoSEQ multiplex PCR, and the TCRdb table lists in-frame clones only, not all of them. The table records fewer than 250,000 clones, 80% to 90% of them present only once. Sequencing was performed on PBMCs or T cells enriched from blood (not recorded which). These receptors were collected from a woman aged 40 to 50 with acute COVID-19.

This chain uses TRBV15 with TRBJ2-1, with TRBD2 matching 14 bases. The CDR3 length is 16 residues. The V segment lost 3 bases and the J segment 8 bases; nucleotides outside the gene matches: 6. Germline CDR1 and CDR2: LNHNV and YYDKDF (reference sequence). CDR3 region: CATSRGGTSGSDEQFF. The DNA of the CDR3 is TGTGCCACCAGCAGGGGCGGGACTAGCGGGAGTGATGAGCAGTTCTTC.

This rearrangement joins TRBV24-1 to TRBJ2-2; maybe TRBD2 (5 bases). V shed 3 bases and J shed 7 bases, with 17 bases lying between them. This CDR3 is built from 16 residues. In germline, CDR1 is KGHDR, CDR2 SFDVKD. DNA for the CDR3: TGTGCCACCAGTGATCCCCGGACGGGTAGCGACGGGGAGCTGTTTTTT. Residues: CATSDPRTGSDGELFF.

This rearrangement joins TRBV7-3 to TRBJ2-1, with TRBD1 as a possible D gene (6 bases). The V end was cut by 5 bases, the J end by 10 bases, with 24 bases between. Germline-derived CDR1 and CDR2 are SGHTA and FQGTGA. This CDR3 spans 16 amino acids. The CDR3 loop reads CASSLQGHSITGEQFF. DNA for the CDR3: TGTGCCAGCAGCCTACAGGGACACTCCATCACGGGGGAGCAGTTCTTC. The variable domain in full, completed from reference TRBV7-3 and TRBJ2-1, reads GAGVSQTPSNKVTEKGKYVELRCDPISGHTALYWYRQSLGQGPEFLIYFQGTGAADDSGLPNDRFFAVRPEGSVSTLKIQRTERGDSAVYLCASSLQGHSITGEQFFGPGTRLTVL.

V and J are TRBV7-2 and TRBJ2-1; 10 positions agree with TRBD2. The CDR3 runs 17 residues. V trimming: 2 bases; J trimming: 6 bases; junction bases outside the gene matches: 10. CDR1 is SGHTA and CDR2 is FQGNSA in the germline V gene. The CDR3 region is CASSLRLAGSSGNEQFF. The CDR3 bases are TGTGCCAGCAGCTTAAGACTAGCGGGTAGCTCGGGCAATGAGCAGTTCTTC.

J is TRBJ2-7 and V is TRBV10-3; 9 bases match TRBD2. Unmatched junction bases numbered 4, after V lost 2 bases and J lost 2 bases. This CDR3 has 15 residues. The germline CDR1 and CDR2 sequences are ENHRY and SYGVKD. The CDR3 reads CAISERTSDPYEQYF. CDR3 DNA sequence: TGTGCCATCAGTGAGAGGACTAGCGATCCCTACGAGCAGTACTTC.

The J gene is TRBJ2-1, the V gene TRBV9; D is unresolved. This CDR3 spans 13 amino acids. Germline CDR1 reads SGDLS; CDR2 reads YYNGEE. Trimming removed 4 bases at V and 8 bases at J, with 13 bases between. CDR3 amino acids: CASSPPLADEQFF. CDR3 coding DNA: TGTGCCAGCAGCCCCCCTTTGGCGGATGAGCAGTTCTTC.

The V gene is TRBV9, the J gene TRBJ2-1; D perhaps matches TRBD2 (6 bases). The CDR3 loop spans 13 amino acids. Germline loops: CDR1 SGDLS, CDR2 YYNGEE. Trimming stripped 3 bases from V and 8 bases from J, with 12 bases between. For the CDR3, the DNA is TGTGCCAGCAGCGCGCCAGGGAGGCATGAGCAGTTCTTC. This gives the protein CASSAPGRHEQFF.

The chain carries TRBV15 and TRBJ1-5; D not resolved. The CDR3 is made up of 13 amino acids. The V end lost 4 bases, the J end lost 6 bases, and 10 bases lay between the germline ends. CDR1 and CDR2 from the germline V gene are LNHNV and YYDKDF (reference sequence). CDR3 coding DNA: TGTGCCACCAGCATGATAGCTGCTCAGCCCCAGCATTTT. Encoded protein: CATSMIAAQPQHF.

The V call is TRBV27, the J call TRBJ2-1; 10 nucleotides line up with TRBD2. Germline lookup yields CDR1 MNHEY and CDR2 SMNVEV (reference sequence). There are 15 residues in the CDR3. J lost 5 bases, V lost 5 bases, and 6 bases had no gene match. The CDR3 nucleotides are TGTGCCAGCAGTACCTGGACTAGCGGAAACAATGAGCAGTTCTTC. Translated, it gives CASSTWTSGNNEQFF.

Only one count was recorded for this clone. CDR3 DNA sequence: TGTGCCAGCAGCCCCCCGGGACAGTATTTCGACGAGCAGTACTTC. Its translation: CASSPPGQYFDEQYF. This rearrangement joins TRBV27 to TRBJ2-7; TRBD1 aligns across 7 bases. Germline lookup yields CDR1 MNHEY and CDR2 SMNVEV (reference sequence). Germline trimming cut 6 bases from V and 5 bases from J; bases unmatched to any gene: 13. This CDR3 contains 15 residues.

V usage is TRBV7-8 and J usage is TRBJ2-1; 8 bases match TRBD2. Germline values: CDR1 SGHVS, CDR2 FQNEAQ. V lost 5 bases, J lost 7 bases, and 4 bases stayed unmatched. The CDR3 sequence is 13 residues long. DNA of the CDR3: TGTGCCAGCAGCATCACTAGCGGAAATGAGCAGTTCTTC. It is translated as CASSITSGNEQFF. The entire variable domain, with the rest obtained from reference TRBV7-8 and TRBJ2-1, is as follows: GAGVSQSPRYKVAKRGQDVALRCDPISGHVSLFWYQQALGQGPEFLTYFQNEAQLDKSGLPSDRFFAERPEGSVSTLKIQRTQQEDSAVYLCASSITSGNEQFFGPGTRLTVL.

This rearrangement joins TRBV19 to TRBJ1-3, with a tentative D call TRBD1 (6 bases). Germline CDR1 LNHDA, CDR2 SQIVND (reference sequence). The CDR3 length is 17 residues. With 8 bases removed from V and 3 bases from J, the gap between germline ends came to 23 bases. The CDR3 protein is CASSSPQGGVFGNTIYF. DNA for the CDR3: TGTGCCAGTTCGTCCCCACAAGGGGGGGTATTTGGAAACACCATATATTTT.

The rearrangement uses TRBV7-9 and TRBJ2-3; 7 bases agree with TRBD2. There are 14 residues in the CDR3. Per germline, CDR1 SEHNR and CDR2 FQNEAQ (reference sequence). The V segment lost 5 bases and the J segment 2 bases; nucleotides outside the gene matches: 4. Written as DNA, the CDR3 is TGTGCCAGCAGCCCTACTAGCGCCACAGATACGCAGTATTTT. It yields the protein CASSPTSATDTQYF.

V usage is TRBV12-5 and J usage is TRBJ2-7; 10 nucleotides align to TRBD1. The germline V gene has CDR1 LGHNT and CDR2 FRNRAP. Germline trimming cut 5 bases from V and 5 bases from J; bases unmatched to any gene: 6. There are 14 residues in the CDR3. CDR3 amino acids: CASGPRTGGNEQYF. The CDR3 DNA reads TGTGCTAGTGGTCCCCGGACAGGGGGGAACGAGCAGTACTTC.

This chain links TRBV10-3 with TRBJ2-5; 7 bases are shared with TRBD1. This CDR3 is built from 15 residues. The germline gives CDR1 ENHRY, CDR2 SYGVKD. V lost 3 bases and J lost 0; bases outside the gene matches: 4. CDR3 bases: TGTGCCATCAGTGACCCGACAGGGAACCAAGAGACCCAGTACTTC. This encodes CAISDPTGNQETQYF.

The chain links TRBV27 to TRBJ2-1, with D possibly being TRBD2 (5 bases). Trimming stripped 0 bases from V and 7 bases from J, with 7 bases between. Germline V CDR1 and CDR2: MNHEY, SMNVEV (reference sequence). The CDR3 covers 13 residues. The CDR3 spells CASSLSPGNEQFF. The CDR3 DNA follows: TGTGCCAGCAGTTTATCCCCGGGGAATGAGCAGTTCTTC.

This rearrangement joins TRBV15 to TRBJ1-3; tentative D call: TRBD1 (6 bases). The CDR3 extends over 16 amino acids. The V gene's germline CDR1 is LNHNV and CDR2 YYDKDF (reference sequence). The V gene lost 5 bases and the J gene lost 0 bases, with 14 bases spanning the gap. The CDR3 DNA sequence: TGTGCCACCAGCGAGAACCAGGGGAGCTCTGGAAACACCATATATTTT. It encodes CATSENQGSSGNTIYF.

This chain uses TRBV11-2 with TRBJ1-4; D is unclear. CDR3 size: 16 residues. Trimming stripped 4 bases from V and 6 bases from J, with 18 bases between. The germline CDR1 and CDR2 sequences are SGHAT and FQNNGV. The CDR3 sequence: CASSSRGYRRDEKLFF. In DNA form, the CDR3 reads TGTGCCAGCAGCTCCCGAGGCTATAGACGTGATGAAAAACTGTTTTTT. The complete variable domain, with remaining parts taken from reference TRBV11-2 and TRBJ1-4, reads EAGVAQSPRYKIIEKRQSVAFWCNPISGHATLYWYQQILGQGPKLLIQFQNNGVVDDSQLPKDRFSAERLKGVDSTLKIQPAKLEDSAVYLCASSSRGYRRDEKLFFGSGTQLSVL.

The rearrangement joins TRBV28 to TRBJ1-2, with TRBD1 identical over 7 bases. The germline CDR1 and CDR2 sequences are MDHEN and SYDVKM. The CDR3 length is 15 residues. V dropped 2 bases and J dropped 5; count of bases not matched to a gene: 8. The CDR3 loop reads CASSLAQGVGYGYTF. The DNA of the CDR3 is TGTGCCAGCAGTTTAGCGCAGGGGGTAGGATATGGCTACACCTTC.

The chain combines TRBV19 with TRBJ2-3, with 11 bases matching TRBD2. Germline loops: CDR1 LNHDA, CDR2 SQIVND (reference sequence). V trimming: 9 bases; J trimming: 3 bases; junction bases outside the gene matches: 8. CDR3 length equals 15 residues. In nucleotides, the CDR3 is TGTGCCAGCCGCCAAACTAGCGGGAGAACAGATACGCAGTATTTT. It specifies CASRQTSGRTDTQYF.

The chain employs TRBV2 and TRBJ1-5; D not resolved. This CDR3 contains 14 residues. CDR1 and CDR2 (germline): SNHLY, FYNNEI. The germline V and J ends were trimmed by 2 bases and 4 bases, with 9 bases remaining between them. The CDR3 sequence: CASSELSTNQPQHF. The CDR3 DNA follows: TGTGCCAGCAGTGAACTGAGCACGAATCAGCCCCAGCATTTT.

The chain carries TRBV7-2 and TRBJ2-5; D not resolved. Germline lookup yields CDR1 SGHTA and CDR2 FQGNSA. The CDR3 is 14 amino acids. The V end was cut by 0 bases, the J end by 0 bases, with 5 bases between. Written as DNA, the CDR3 is TGTGCCAGCAGCTTAGCCAGGAACCAAGAGACCCAGTACTTC. Translating gives CASSLARNQETQYF.

The chain combines TRBV2 with TRBJ1-4; no clear D. Trimming removed 7 bases at V and 12 bases at J, with 15 bases between. Germline V gene sequence: CDR1 SNHLY, CDR2 FYNNEI. This CDR3 comprises 12 residues. CDR3 in DNA: TGTGCCAGCAAACAAGACGCGGCGGAACTGTTTTTT. This encodes CASKQDAAELFF.

J is TRBJ2-1 and V is TRBV3-1 (or the pseudogene TRBV3-2), with TRBD1 identical over 11 bases. The CDR3 is made up of 18 amino acids. The V gene's germline CDR1 is LGHDT and CDR2 YNNKEL (reference sequence). The V gene end was trimmed by 1 base and the J gene end by 6 bases; junction bases not matched to a gene: 11. CDR3 sequence reads: CASSQVVVRDRGTNEQFF. In DNA form, the CDR3 reads TGTGCCAGCAGCCAAGTAGTAGTACGGGACAGGGGGACCAATGAGCAGTTCTTC.

The chain is built from TRBV5-8 and TRBJ2-2; 9 bases are shared with TRBD2. Germline lookup yields CDR1 SGHTS and CDR2 YDEGEE. The CDR3 extends over 16 amino acids. The J segment lost 6 bases and the V segment lost 4 bases, leaving 10 bases of the junction unmatched. The CDR3 sequence: CASSPWGSGRPGELFF. Written as DNA, the CDR3 is TGTGCCAGCAGCCCCTGGGGTAGCGGGAGACCCGGGGAGCTGTTTTTT.

This rearrangement joins TRBV4-3 to TRBJ1-1, with a tentative D call TRBD1 (5 bases). The V and J ends lost 4 bases and 4 bases respectively, with 22 bases between them. Per germline, CDR1 LGHNA and CDR2 YSLEER. CDR3 length equals 17 residues. For the CDR3, the DNA is TGCGCCAGCAGCCCTGCCGCCGGGGGGGGAGGGAGCACTGAAGCTTTCTTT. As protein: CASSPAAGGGGSTEAFF.